This T cell receptor beta chain was observed in a study of human T cells and chemical hapten exposure. Study results and caveats: Following DPC sensitization, TCRs present above 1 in 1000 frequency showed no change.

Time point: pre-sensitization, week 0. Stated treatment: therapeutic diphenylcyclopropenone sensitization with weekly scalp DPC. Points on this clonotype: What it binds is not known.

TCRdb analysed the RACE reads with MiXCR anew, one entry per CDR3 protein. The sample records tens of thousands of distinct CDR3 sequences, around an eighth being singletons. The input for sequencing was whole blood, taken in connection with sensitization to the hapten diphenylcyclopropenone (DPC). The sequence came from a woman aged 30 to 39 with alopecia areata. Some clones in this sample may be carry-over from other donors' samples.

CDR3 in DNA: TGTGCCAGCCGGCTAGCGGGAGTGTACACCGGGGAGCTGTTTTTT. It encodes CASRLAGVYTGELFF. The J gene is TRBJ2-2, the V gene TRBV12-3 or TRBV12-4, with TRBD2 matching 10 bases. The CDR3 is made up of 15 amino acids. Germline trimming cut 8 bases from V and 3 bases from J; bases unmatched to any gene: 6.